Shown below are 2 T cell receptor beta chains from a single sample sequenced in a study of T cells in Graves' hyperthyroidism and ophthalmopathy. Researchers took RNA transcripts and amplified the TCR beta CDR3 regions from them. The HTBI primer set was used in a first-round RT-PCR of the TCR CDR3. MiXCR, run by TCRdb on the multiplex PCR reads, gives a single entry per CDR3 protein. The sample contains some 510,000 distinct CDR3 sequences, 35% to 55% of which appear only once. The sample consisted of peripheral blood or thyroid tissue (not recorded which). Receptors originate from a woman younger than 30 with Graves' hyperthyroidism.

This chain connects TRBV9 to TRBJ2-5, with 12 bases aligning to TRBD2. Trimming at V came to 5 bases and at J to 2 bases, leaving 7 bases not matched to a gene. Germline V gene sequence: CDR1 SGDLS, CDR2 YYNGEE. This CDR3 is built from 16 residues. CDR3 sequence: CASSKTGTSGQETQYF. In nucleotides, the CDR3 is TGTGCCAGCAGTAAAACCGGGACTAGCGGGCAAGAGACCCAGTACTTC.

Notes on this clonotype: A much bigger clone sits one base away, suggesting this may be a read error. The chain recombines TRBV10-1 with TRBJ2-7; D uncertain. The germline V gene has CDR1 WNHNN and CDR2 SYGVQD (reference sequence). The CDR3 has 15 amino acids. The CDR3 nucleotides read TGTGCCAGCAGTGAGTCGGCAGGTCCTACCTACGAGCAGTACTTC. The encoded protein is CASSESAGPTYEQYF.